This T cell receptor beta chain was retrieved from a study of blood T cells in healthy people across ages. The count of this clonotype is one. A second PCR of about 6 to 12 cycles used a sample-barcoded 5' primer and a J-beta primer mix. TCRdb independently ran MiXCR on the 5' RACE reads; one entry per CDR3 protein. Of 500,000 to 600,000 distinct CDR3 sequences detected, roughly 28% appear once; the ten largest clones hold approximately 17%. CDR3 length: 17 residues. V gave up 6 bases and J gave up 10 bases; unmatched junction bases: 14. This clonotype originated in a woman aged 65 to 85 in good health. The chain links TRBV12-3 or TRBV12-4 to TRBJ2-1; TRBD2 aligns across 14 bases. Sequencing used blood. The DNA for the CDR3 is TGTGCCAGCAGCCACGGGGGACTAGCGGGGGTAGGATACGAGCAGTTCTTC. It encodes CASSHGGLAGVGYEQFF.